The clone carrying this T cell receptor (beta chain) was counted between two and nine times. The data belong to a study of regulatory T cells in long-lasting Graves disease. There are 18 residues in the CDR3. Trimming removed 1 base at V and 0 bases at J, with 16 bases between. CDR1 and CDR2 from the germline V gene are MDHEN and SYDVKM. Through Arm-PCR of CDR3 regions and iRepertoire HTBI primers, TCR beta libraries were built. TCRdb fed the multiplex PCR reads into MiXCR, producing one record per CDR3 protein. The sample has a few hundred thousand distinct CDR3 sequences, around a fifth seen once; the top ten hold 10% to 15%. Time point indicated: newly diagnosed GD, antithyroid drugs for less than 3 months. PBMC RNA was the source of the TCR library. These sequences were also reported in another study, on T cells in Graves' hyperthyroidism and ophthalmopathy.

The receptor comes from a woman younger than 45 with Graves disease. The V and J genes are TRBV28 and TRBJ2-1; the D gene is possibly TRBD2 (5 bases). This specimen consisted of peripheral blood mononuclear cells (PBMCs), obtained at new diagnosis, from a patient treated with antithyroid drugs. CDR3 DNA sequence: TGTGCCAGCAGTTTATATAACGGGATTGGCTACTCCTACAATGAGCAGTTCTTC. Protein product: CASSLYNGIGYSYNEQFF.